Listed here is a single T cell receptor (beta chain). The antigen is unknown. This sample is part of a study of shared clonotypes between healthy human individuals. Turning to the study itself: Used for every donor were three CD4 naive, three CD4 memory, two CD8 naive and one CD8 memory plate. The study, taken as a whole, reports: Non-shared clonotypes had lower generation probabilities than clonotypes shared by all four sorted-subset donors. Sampling covered nothing but blood. Tissue TCR repertoires likely differ from those found in blood. Naive CD4 clonotypes overlapped across several donors at roughly 5%.

The table came from immunoSEQ multiplex PCR; TCRdb's copy has only in-frame clones and leaves some out. The sample yields about 2 million clones, about 95% seen once. Per germline, CDR1 SGHDN and CDR2 FVKESK. Trimming left V 0 bases short and J 1 base short, with 11 bases between. The CDR3 totals 16 residues. Cells designated naive CD8 were CD45RO-negative and were positively selected for CCR7, with terminally differentiated effector memory CD45RA+ cells excluded. The material sequenced was naive CD8+ T cells sorted from blood. The chain is built from TRBV14 and TRBJ2-3; D possibly corresponds to TRBD2 (6 bases). This clonotype was sampled from a man between 18 and 35 years old in good health. The CDR3 DNA follows: TGTGCCAGCAGCCAAGACGTCGGGAGTGGCACAGATACGCAGTATTTT. Its translation: CASSQDVGSGTDTQYF.